What follows are 6 T cell receptor beta chains derived from one specimen sequenced in a study of blood T cells in healthy people across ages. The authors ran a second PCR of roughly 6 to 12 cycles using a sample-barcoded 5' primer and a J-beta primer mix. TCRdb re-called the 5' RACE reads with MiXCR, one entry per CDR3 protein. Of some 800,000 distinct CDR3 sequences in the sample, around 42% were seen once. Source material: blood. All receptors come from a man aged 55 to 70 in good health.

The J gene is TRBJ2-3, the V gene TRBV11-2; unclear D gene. Germline CDR1 SGHAT, CDR2 FQNNGV. The CDR3 has 17 residues. Trimming removed 0 bases from V and 3 bases from J, with 16 bases in between. The CDR3 spells CASSLDPRPAVTDTQYF. The CDR3 bases are TGTGCCAGCAGCTTAGATCCGCGGCCCGCAGTAACAGATACGCAGTATTTT.

As for this clonotype: Being one base from a much bigger clone, this may be a read error. The chain uses TRBV6-2 or TRBV6-3 and TRBJ1-2; 7 nucleotides line up with TRBD1. This CDR3 spans 12 amino acids. The germline gives CDR1 MNHEY, CDR2 SVGEGT. V lost 7 bases and J lost 5; bases outside the gene matches: 4. The CDR3 bases are TGTGCCAGCAAAAAGACAGGGTATGGCTACACCTTC. Its protein is CASKKTGYGYTF.

This clonotype turned up a few times. The rearrangement joins TRBV3-1 to TRBJ2-7; D unresolved. From germline, CDR1 is LGHDT and CDR2 YNNKEL (reference sequence). CDR3 length: 13 amino acids. V lost 1 base and J lost 7, with 11 bases in between. Here the CDR3 DNA reads TGTGCCAGCAGCCAAGCGCCGGTGGGTGAGCAGTACTTC. Protein: CASSQAPVGEQYF.

The rearrangement uses TRBV9 and TRBJ1-5, with a weak D call TRBD1 (5 bases). Germline CDR1 SGDLS, CDR2 YYNGEE. The V end lost 2 bases, the J end lost 0 bases, and 21 bases lay between the germline ends. This CDR3 spans 19 amino acids. DNA for the CDR3: TGTGCCAGCAGCGTTTGTTGGGGGTCCCGACATTATAGCAATCAGCCCCAGCATTTT. It codes for CASSVCWGSRHYSNQPQHF.

This sequence joins TRBV28 and TRBJ2-1, with TRBD2 matching 8 bases. The CDR3 runs to 14 residues. In germline, CDR1 is MDHEN, CDR2 SYDVKM. With V trimmed by 5 bases and J by 7 bases, 7 bases remained unmatched. CDR3 coding DNA: TGTGCCAGCAGTCCCGGGGGGGCCAATAATGAGCAGTTCTTC. Amino acids: CASSPGGANNEQFF.

The gene calls are TRBV6-2 or TRBV6-3 and TRBJ1-5; D possibly corresponds to TRBD1 (5 bases). CDR1 MNHEY and CDR2 SVGEGT come from the germline V gene. The CDR3 sequence is 14 residues long. Deletions cut 6 bases from V and 6 bases from J, with 15 bases between. In nucleotides, the CDR3 is TGTGCCAGCAGCCGGGACCTGAGTATTCAGCCCCAGCATTTT. Protein product: CASSRDLSIQPQHF.